This T cell receptor beta chain derives from a study of metastatic and nonmetastatic thyroid tumors. Overall study context: The comparison covered peripheral blood and tumor or nodule tissue in malignant and benign thyroid patients.

In the original workflow: Built for papillary thyroid cancer, a distant-metastasis classifier drew on CDR3 differences across clinicopathological groups. TCRdb re-analyzed the PCR reads through MiXCR. The V and J calls, along with clone size, are taken from TCRdb and not from the paper's own processing. The top ten hold roughly 13% of the sample, which has some 22,000 clones, around 21% seen once. Not a single patient had been given any form of treatment at any point before undergoing thyroid surgery. This clone has just a few counts. What it binds is not known. With a much larger clone just one base away, this may be a read error. Other DNA sequences from this sample encode an identical CDR3 as well. Overall study results and limits: It was reportedly found that TCR beta diversity was significantly higher in malignant thyroid tumors than in benign nodules, a difference seen in both blood and tumor samples.

The V and J ends lost 8 bases and 4 bases, in that order; junction bases with no gene match: 17. There are 17 residues in the CDR3. The germline V gene encodes CDR1 SGHDT and CDR2 YYEEEE. The V call is TRBV5-6, the J call TRBJ2-5; TRBD2 matches at 10 bases. This sequence originates from a male donor with papillary thyroid cancer or a benign thyroid nodule (not recorded which). Some clones in this sample may be carry-over from other donors' samples. Sequences were obtained from blood. The DNA of the CDR3 is TGTGCCAGTAGCCCCCGGGCTAGCGGGAGAAGGAGAGAGACCCAGTACTTC. This sequence encodes CASSPRASGRRRETQYF.